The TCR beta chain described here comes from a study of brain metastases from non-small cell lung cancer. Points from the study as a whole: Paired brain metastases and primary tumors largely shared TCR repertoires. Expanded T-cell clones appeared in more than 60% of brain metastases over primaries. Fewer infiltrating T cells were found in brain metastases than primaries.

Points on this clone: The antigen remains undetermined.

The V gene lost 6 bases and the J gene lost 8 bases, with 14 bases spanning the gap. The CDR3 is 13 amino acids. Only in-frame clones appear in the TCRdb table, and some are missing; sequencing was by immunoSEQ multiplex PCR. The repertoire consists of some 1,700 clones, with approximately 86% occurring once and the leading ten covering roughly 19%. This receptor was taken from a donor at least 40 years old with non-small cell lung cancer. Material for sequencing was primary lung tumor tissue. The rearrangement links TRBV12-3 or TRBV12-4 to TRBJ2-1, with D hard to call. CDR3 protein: CASSYTDFDEQFF. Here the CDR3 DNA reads TGTGCCAGCAGCTACACGGATTTTGATGAGCAGTTCTTC.